The T cell receptor (beta chain) under discussion was sequenced for a study of molecular identifiers for immune sequencing clone quantification. Whole-study context: Five aliquots were made in replicates from the RNA of around 20,000 or 100,000 naive CD8 cells, and four were sequenced.

From germline, CDR1 is SGHNT and CDR2 YYREEE (reference sequence). This CDR3 has 14 residues. The V segment lost 7 bases and the J segment 5 bases; nucleotides outside the gene matches: 7. Previously described methods with listed TCR primers produced the bulk TCR libraries. TCRdb re-called the PCR reads through MiXCR, storing one row per CDR3 protein. The data show over 600,000 distinct CDR3 sequences, nearly 20% seen once. CD8+CD4-CCR7+CD45RA+ sorting gave the naive CD8 T cells. This receptor was obtained from a human donor in good health. Some libraries in this study had Jurkat cell RNA spiked in. V is TRBV5-4 and J is TRBJ2-2, with TRBD1 identical over 8 bases. Material: naive CD8+ T cells from blood, with Jurkat cell RNA spiked in. Subset given: FACS-sorted CD8+CD4-CCR7+CD45RA+ naive T cells. The DNA of the CDR3 is TGTGCCAGCGGACGAGACAGGGGTACCGGGGAGCTGTTTTTT. This gives the protein CASGRDRGTGELFF. Drawing the rest from reference TRBV5-4 and TRBJ2-2, the complete variable domain is ETGVTQSPTHLIKTRGQQVTLRCSSQSGHNTVSWYQQALGQGPQFIFQYYREEENGRGNFPPRFSGLQFPNYSSELNVNALELDDSALYLCASGRDRGTGELFFGEGSRLTVL.